One and the same sample provided the 16 T cell receptor beta chains below, sequenced in a study of blood T cell repertoires in COVID-19. TCRdb's copy holds only in-frame clones and misses some; the assay was immunoSEQ multiplex PCR. Here the sample spans a few hundred thousand clones, 70% to 90% being singletons. Sequencing was carried out using peripheral blood. The receptors originated from a woman aged 70 to 79 with acute or convalescent COVID-19.

The chain recombines TRBV2 with TRBJ2-1, with D possibly matching TRBD1 (6 bases). Trimming removed 4 bases at V and 7 bases at J, with 11 bases between. The CDR3 extends over 13 amino acids. Per the germline V gene, CDR1 is SNHLY and CDR2 is FYNNEI. This CDR3 is CASSAQGVNEQFF. DNA for the CDR3: TGTGCCAGCAGTGCACAGGGAGTAAATGAGCAGTTCTTC.

The genes are TRBV7-2 and TRBJ2-2; no definite D call. The CDR3 is made up of 13 amino acids. CDR1 and CDR2 from the germline V gene are SGHTA and FQGNSA. Between the trimmed V and J ends, which lost 5 bases and 5 bases, there was a span of 9 bases. The CDR3 sequence: CASSRGTTGELFF. For the CDR3, the DNA is TGTGCCAGCAGCCGCGGTACAACCGGGGAGCTGTTTTTT. Filled out from reference TRBV7-2 and TRBJ2-2, the complete variable domain reads GAGVSQSPSNKVTEKGKDVELRCDPISGHTALYWYRQSLGQGLEFLIYFQGNSAPDKSGLPSDRFSAERTGGSVSTLTIQRTQQEDSAVYLCASSRGTTGELFFGEGSRLTVL.

The CDR3 nucleotides read TGTGCCAGCAGGGGGACAGGGATTAGCAATCAGCCCCAGCATTTT. This encodes CASRGTGISNQPQHF. This chain uses TRBV2 with TRBJ1-5; 9 nucleotides align to TRBD1. With 6 bases clipped from V and 0 bases from J, the junction kept 3 bases outside the gene matches. The CDR3 consists of 15 residues. CDR1 is SNHLY and CDR2 is FYNNEI in the germline V gene.

This rearrangement joins TRBV3-1 (or the pseudogene TRBV3-2) to TRBJ2-1; D is possibly TRBD1 (6 bases). Trimming took off 0 bases at V and 10 bases at J, with 19 bases between the two ends. The CDR3 is 16 residues long. Germline V CDR1 and CDR2: LGHDT, YNNKEL (reference sequence). CDR3 bases: TGTGCCAGCAGCCAAGAGGGGGCTAGCCTAGCTAACGAGCAGTTCTTC. Amino acid sequence: CASSQEGASLANEQFF.

The chain combines TRBV4-2 with TRBJ1-5; 10 positions agree with TRBD1. The junction had 7 bases not matched to a gene; V was cut back by 4 bases and J by 4 bases. Per germline, CDR1 LGHNA and CDR2 YNFKEQ. The CDR3 has 16 amino acids. CDR3 DNA sequence: TGTGCCAGCAGCCGGGGGGCGGGACAGGGGAATCAGCCCCAGCATTTT. Translation: CASSRGAGQGNQPQHF.

V usage is TRBV6-5 and J usage is TRBJ1-6; 7 bases line up with TRBD1. The CDR3 runs to 15 residues. Germline CDR1 MNHEY, CDR2 SVGAGI. Trimming removed 7 bases from V and 6 bases from J; junction bases left unmatched: 9. CDR3 amino acids: CASNPQGKGNSPLHF. CDR3 sequence (DNA): TGTGCCAGCAATCCACAGGGGAAGGGTAATTCACCCCTCCACTTT.

V is TRBV4-2 and J is TRBJ1-6, with 7 bases identical to TRBD1. CDR1 is LGHNA, CDR2 YNFKEQ, per germline. V was clipped by 5 bases and J by 8 bases; unmatched bases: 9. This CDR3 has 15 amino acids. The CDR3 protein is CASSSTRGGYSPLHF. The CDR3 DNA reads TGTGCCAGCAGCTCTACCAGAGGGGGCTATTCACCCCTCCACTTT.

V is TRBV2 and J is TRBJ2-3, with D perhaps matching TRBD2 (6 bases). Germline CDR1 and CDR2: SNHLY and FYNNEI. V was cut by 4 bases and J by 2 bases, with 13 bases left in between. The CDR3 spans 15 residues. The CDR3 sequence: CASSVWRGNTDTQYF. CDR3 nucleotides: TGTGCCAGCAGTGTCTGGCGGGGAAACACAGATACGCAGTATTTT.

The chain has TRBV19 and TRBJ2-5; 7 bases line up with TRBD2. The CDR3 spans 14 residues. The V gene end was trimmed by 3 bases and the J gene end by 4 bases; junction bases not matched to a gene: 5. CDR1 is LNHDA and CDR2 is SQIVND in the germline V gene (reference sequence). CDR3 nucleotides: TGTGCCAGTAGTATTGGCGGGGGAGGAGAGACCCAGTACTTC. It specifies CASSIGGGGETQYF.

The chain links TRBV7-9 to TRBJ1-2, with D perhaps TRBD1 (6 bases). Trimming took off 5 bases at V and 4 bases at J, with 11 bases between the two ends. This CDR3 is built from 13 residues. CDR1 is SEHNR, CDR2 FQNEAQ, per germline (reference sequence). CDR3 DNA: TGTGCCAGCAGCCCAGGGGAGTCCTATGGCTACACCTTC. Translating it yields CASSPGESYGYTF. The whole variable domain, filled in from reference TRBV7-9 and TRBJ1-2, reads DTGVSQNPRHKITKRGQNVTFRCDPISEHNRLYWYRQTLGQGPEFLTYFQNEAQLEKSRLLSDRFSAERPKGSFSTLEIQRTEQGDSAMYLCASSPGESYGYTFGSGTRLTVV.

The V call is TRBV6-6, the J call TRBJ1-1; 7 nucleotides align to TRBD1. Germline V gene sequence: CDR1 MNHNY, CDR2 SVGAGI (reference sequence). J was trimmed by 3 bases and V by 2 bases; bases with no gene match: 9. This CDR3 comprises 16 residues. The CDR3 spells CASSYPTGSGDTEAFF. CDR3 bases: TGTGCCAGCAGTTACCCGACAGGGAGTGGAGACACTGAAGCTTTCTTT.

This rearrangement joins TRBV30 to TRBJ2-3; D perhaps matches TRBD2 (6 bases). Per germline, CDR1 GTSNPN and CDR2 SVGIG (reference sequence). Trimming took off 5 bases at V and 7 bases at J, with 13 bases between the two ends. The CDR3 consists of 12 residues. In DNA, the CDR3 is TGTGCCTGGGGGGGACTCGCTAATACGCAGTATTTT. Protein: CAWGGLANTQYF.

The V and J genes are TRBV7-9 and TRBJ1-6; TRBD1 agrees at 8 bases. Looked up from germline, CDR1 is SEHNR and CDR2 is FQNEAQ (reference sequence). The CDR3 covers 16 residues. The trim removed 5 bases at V and 0 bases at J, leaving 3 bases unmatched. Here the CDR3 reads CASSPGQGSYNSPLHF. As DNA, the CDR3 is TGTGCCAGCAGCCCAGGACAGGGCTCCTATAATTCACCCCTCCACTTT.

This clone was recorded only once. CDR3 bases: TGTGCCAGCAGTACAGGGTTATCTAATGAAAAACTGTTTTTT. Protein: CASSTGLSNEKLFF. The V and J genes are TRBV2 and TRBJ1-4; possible D gene TRBD1, 6 bases. Germline lookup yields CDR1 SNHLY and CDR2 FYNNEI. The CDR3 covers 14 residues. V lost 5 bases to trimming and J lost 3 bases, with 10 bases between them.

DNA for the CDR3: TGCGCCAGCAGCTTACAGGGGATTAATGAAAAACTGTTTTTT. The encoded protein is CASSLQGINEKLFF. The chain uses TRBV5-1 and TRBJ1-4; TRBD1 aligns across 7 bases. Germline lookup yields CDR1 SGHRS and CDR2 YFSETQ. The CDR3 is 14 amino acids. The V gene end was trimmed by 2 bases and the J gene end by 4 bases; junction bases not matched to a gene: 2.

In regard to this clone: The germline gene is not matched at one end of the junction; a read error may be the cause. This rearrangement joins TRBV19 to TRBJ2-1; D is ambiguous. There are 11 residues in the CDR3. Germline V gene lookup returns CDR1 LNHDA and CDR2 SQIVND (reference sequence). The CDR3 DNA follows: TGTGCCAGTAGTATCGAAACTGAGGAGTTCTTC. Its protein is CASSIETEEFF.